This T cell receptor beta chain derives from a study of blood T cell repertoires in COVID-19. On the study more broadly: Nucleic acid was either cDNA or gDNA, and it came from T cells, B-cell-depleted T cells, or PBMCs.

Trimming shortened V by 5 bases and J by 9 bases, and 11 bases separated the two germline ends. Per the germline V gene, CDR1 is SEHNR and CDR2 is FQNEAQ (reference sequence). The CDR3 runs 13 residues. In its sample, this clone was seen a few times. Sequencing used immunoSEQ multiplex PCR; TCRdb keeps in-frame clones, though not all of them. The repertoire holds 450,000 to 500,000 clones, over 75% seen once, with approximately 3% in the top ten. The TCR originated in a human donor in a cohort sampled during active COVID-19. Sequencing was done on a sample of peripheral blood. The gene calls are TRBV7-9 and TRBJ1-6; D ambiguous. DNA of the CDR3: TGTGCCAGCAGCGGCAGCGGGCTTTCACCCCTCCACTTT. It encodes CASSGSGLSPLHF.